The rows below give T cell receptor beta chains drawn from one sample of a study of cytotoxic CD8 clonotypes in ibrutinib-treated CLL. Clones were sequenced by immunoSEQ multiplex PCR, and TCRdb holds only the in-frame ones, with some missing. The table lists 200,000 to 250,000 clones, less than 75% of them singletons, with 15% in the top ten. Sequences were derived from PBMCs, sampled after 24 months of ibrutinib treatment. The source of these receptors is a human donor with chronic lymphocytic leukemia. The CDR3 runs from the conserved cysteine through the conserved F or W. The D gene is left open where the match is weak. Size is omitted from some rows. Given values are once, few, many or a class for expanded clones.

>-|-|TRBJ2-3|14|TRBV6-5
TGTGCCAGCAGTTACTTGAACAGGGAAGATACGCAGTATTTT
CASSYLNREDTQYF
>TRBD1|-|TRBJ2-7|15|TRBV5-1
TGCGCCAGCAGCGCCCTCGGGACAGGGTACTACGAGCAGTACTTC
CASSALGTGYYEQYF
>-|-|TRBJ1-2|15|TRBV28
TGTGCCAGCAAATTACCGTGGGGGCCTAACTATGGCTACACCTTC
CASKLPWGPNYGYTF
>-|-|TRBJ2-6|17|TRBV13
TGTGCCAGCAGCTTAGGGTCCGGGTTAGGAGGGGCCAACGTCCTGACTTTC
CASSLGSGLGGANVLTF
>TRBD1|-|TRBJ2-5|15|TRBV13
TGTGCCAGCAGCTCTCAAACAGGGGGGCAAGAGACCCAGTACTTC
CASSSQTGGQETQYF
>TRBD2|-|TRBJ2-3|16|TRBV4-3
TGCGCCAGCAGCCAAGAGACTAGCGGGAACACAGATACGCAGTATTTT
CASSQETSGNTDTQYF
>-|-|TRBJ2-2|15|TRBV18
TGTGCCAGCTCACCACCAAACACGAACACCGGGGAGCTGTTTTTT
CASSPPNTNTGELFF
>-|few|TRBJ1-1|13|TRBV6-5
TGTGCCAGCAGTTACGGGCAGGGCGCTGAAGCTTTCTTT
CASSYGQGAEAFF
>-|-|TRBJ2-3|13|TRBV11-2
TGTGCCAGCAGCTTTGGTGTCGAAGATACGCAGTATTTT
CASSFGVEDTQYF
>TRBD2|-|TRBJ2-2|16|TRBV7-9
TGTGCCAGCAGCCCCCGCGGTGGCGGGAGTCTCGGGGAGCTGTTTTTT
CASSPRGGGSLGELFF
>TRBD1|-|TRBJ2-1|15|TRBV19
TGTGCCAGTAGTATCGGGACAGGGCATTGGGATGAGCAGTTCTTC
CASSIGTGHWDEQFF
>-|once|TRBJ2-1|15|TRBV6-5
TGTGCCAGCAGTTACACGGAATTTCAAGGGAGGGAGCAGTTCTTC
CASSYTEFQGREQFF
>TRBD2|-|TRBJ2-7|14|TRBV6-5
TGTGCCAGCAACCGTGGGGAGGGCTCCTACGAGCAGTACTTC
CASNRGEGSYEQYF
>-|-|TRBJ2-5|13|TRBV4-3
TGCGCCAGCAGCCGAACAGGGTGGGAGACCCAGTACTTC
CASSRTGWETQYF
>TRBD2|-|TRBJ2-7|15|TRBV30
TGTGCCTGGAGTCCACTGAGGACTAGCGGGAGCGAGCAGTACTTC
CAWSPLRTSGSEQYF
>-|-|TRBJ1-1|13|TRBV7-3
TGTGCCAGCAGCATACAGGAGGACACTGAAGCTTTCTTT
CASSIQEDTEAFF
>-|few|TRBJ2-1|11|TRBV29-1
TGCAGCGCCGAGGGGAGCAATGAGCAGTTCTTC
CSAEGSNEQFF
>TRBD1|-|TRBJ2-2|16|TRBV28
TGTGCCGGCAGTACGCTGGGGACAGATAACACCGGGGAGCTGTTTTTT
CAGSTLGTDNTGELFF
>-|-|TRBJ2-5|17|TRBV7-9
TGTGCCAGCAGCTCACTGCCGGGCGGGGGCCGGGGAGAGACCCAGTACTTC
CASSSLPGGGRGETQYF
>TRBD1|few|TRBJ1-2|14|TRBV28
TGTGCCAGCAGTTTATTGAAGGGGGCGTTTGGCTACACCTTC
CASSLLKGAFGYTF
>TRBD1|-|TRBJ2-7|14|TRBV10-3
TGTGCCATCAGCGAGGGACAGGGTTCCTACGAGCAGTACTTC
CAISEGQGSYEQYF
>-|-|TRBJ2-7|14|TRBV18
TGTGCCAGCTCACCACAAAACGCCGCCGGCGAGCAGTACTTC
CASSPQNAAGEQYF
>-|-|TRBJ1-5|14|TRBV2
TGTGCCAGCAGTAAAACCGACAGAAATCAGCCCCAGCATTTT
CASSKTDRNQPQHF
>-|-|TRBJ1-1|15|TRBV5-1
TGCGCCAGCAGCTCGGGGCGAGGCCTGAACACTGAAGCTTTCTTT
CASSSGRGLNTEAFF
>TRBD2|-|TRBJ2-1|16|TRBV7-2
TGTGCCAGCAGCTTAGACCTAGCGGGAGGAACAGATGAGCAGTTCTTC
CASSLDLAGGTDEQFF
>-|-|TRBJ2-7|12|TRBV28
TGTGCCAGCAGTTCGGTGGGGCGGGAGCAGTACTTC
CASSSVGREQYF
>TRBD2|-|TRBJ2-5|12|TRBV10-2
TGCGCCAGCAGTCGGACGGCGGGGGCCCAGTACTTC
CASSRTAGAQYF
>-|-|TRBJ2-3|15|TRBV9
TGTGCCAGCAGCCCACGGGCAGGCCCTCGGGATACGCAGTATTTT
CASSPRAGPRDTQYF
>TRBD1|few|TRBJ1-2|14|TRBV7-2
TGTGCCAGCAGCTTACCAGACAGGGTCTATGGCTACACCTTC
CASSLPDRVYGYTF
>-|-|TRBJ1-1|16|TRBV6-5
TGTGCCAGCAGTTACTCATATTGGACGTTGAACACTGAAGCTTTCTTT
CASSYSYWTLNTEAFF
>-|-|TRBJ1-1|14|TRBV30
TGTGCCTGGAGCCTGTGGGGGGCCGGCACTGAAGCTTTCTTT
CAWSLWGAGTEAFF
>TRBD1|-|TRBJ2-7|17|TRBV5-1
TGCGCCAGCAGCTTGGCCTTCTTTGGGACAGGGGGCTACGAGCAGTACTTC
CASSLAFFGTGGYEQYF
>TRBD1|once|TRBJ2-6|17|TRBV5-1
TGCGCCAGCAGCTTGGAACAGGGGATCTCTGGGGCCAACGTCCTGACTTTC
CASSLEQGISGANVLTF
>-|-|TRBJ1-3|14|TRBV29-1
TGCAGCGTCCACGACATAGACTCTGGAAACACCATATATTTT
CSVHDIDSGNTIYF
>-|-|TRBJ2-6|17|TRBV27
TGTGCCAGCAGTTTAAAGGGCAGAGGCTCTGGGGCCAACGTCCTGACTTTC
CASSLKGRGSGANVLTF
>-|once|TRBJ1-1|13|TRBV6-5
TGTGCCAGCAGTTACAAGAGGGACCCCGAAGCTTTCTTT
CASSYKRDPEAFF
>-|-|TRBJ1-2|14|TRBV28
TGTGCCAGCAGTGCCCCCGGTCGGGTCGAAGGCTACACCTTC
CASSAPGRVEGYTF
>TRBD2|-|TRBJ2-7|17|TRBV7-2
TGTGCCAGCAGCTTAGGCCTCGGCTTGGCGGGAGGCTACGAGCAGTACTTC
CASSLGLGLAGGYEQYF
>-|-|TRBJ1-5|15|TRBV4-2
TGTGCCAGCAGCGCTTCCAGTCGGGGGAACCAGCCCCAGCATTTT
CASSASSRGNQPQHF
>-|-|TRBJ2-7|18|TRBV7-6
TGTGCCAGCAGCTTAGCGCTCCCGGGCCGATTCAACAACTACGAGCAGTACTTC
CASSLALPGRFNNYEQYF
>-|-|TRBJ1-1|16|TRBV5-1
TGCGCCAGCAGCTCGCCAGGGTTTCTCGGGAACACTGAAGCTTTCTTT
CASSSPGFLGNTEAFF
>-|-|TRBJ2-7|10|TRBV10-3
TGTGCCATCACATTCAACGAGCAGTACTTC
CAITFNEQYF
>-|-|TRBJ2-7|12|TRBV5-1
TGCGCCAGCAGCTTGATATCCAGCGAGCAGTACTTC
CASSLISSEQYF
>-|-|TRBJ2-5|17|TRBV5-1
TGCGCCAGCAGCCCCTCGAACTTTATAGGGGTGGGAGAGACCCAGTACTTC
CASSPSNFIGVGETQYF